The 18 T cell receptor beta chains reported below all come from one sample, sequenced in a study of blood T cell repertoires in COVID-19. Method: immunoSEQ multiplex PCR; TCRdb's copy keeps in-frame clones and lacks some. The sample has about 170,000 clones, roughly nine tenths seen once; the top ten hold roughly 9.7%. Source material: peripheral blood. The receptors were sampled from a woman aged 55-69 years with COVID-19, enrolled during active disease.

The DNA of the CDR3 is TGTGCCAGCAGCTTAGTGACAGGGGACAGCTATGGCTACACCTTC. Residues: CASSLVTGDSYGYTF. The rearrangement links TRBV7-9 to TRBJ1-2; 8 bases fit TRBD1. This CDR3 region has 15 residues. With 1 base clipped from V and 4 bases from J, the junction kept 5 bases outside the gene matches. Germline CDR1 and CDR2: SEHNR and FQNEAQ (reference sequence).

This chain uses TRBV5-1 with TRBJ2-3; 12 positions match TRBD1. Germline V gene lookup returns CDR1 SGHRS and CDR2 YFSETQ. The J segment lost 4 bases and the V segment lost 3 bases, leaving 6 bases of the junction unmatched. The CDR3 spans 16 residues. This CDR3 reads CASSSLGQGASDTQYF. DNA for the CDR3: TGCGCCAGCAGCTCCCTGGGACAGGGGGCCTCAGATACGCAGTATTTT. Full variable domain (outside the CDR3, taken from reference TRBV5-1 and TRBJ2-3): KAGVTQTPRYLIKTRGQQVTLSCSPISGHRSVSWYQQTPGQGLQFLFEYFSETQRNKGNFPGRFSGRQFSNSRSEMNVSTLELGDSALYLCASSSLGQGASDTQYFGPGTRLTVL.

The chain links TRBV7-3 to TRBJ2-7, with 7 bases aligning to TRBD1. Germline lookup yields CDR1 SGHTA and CDR2 FQGTGA. This CDR3 is 12 amino acids long. V lost 5 bases, J lost 7 bases, and 5 bases stayed unmatched. DNA for the CDR3: TGTGCCAGCAGCCAGACAGGGTATGAGCAGTACTTC. Translating it yields CASSQTGYEQYF.

This clone was seen more than once but under ten times. The CDR3 protein is CATSAMTSGRTDTQYF. CDR3 sequence (DNA): TGTGCCACCAGCGCGATGACTAGCGGGAGGACAGATACGCAGTATTTT. V gene TRBV15 combines with J gene TRBJ2-3, with 13 nucleotides matching TRBD2. The V gene's germline CDR1 is LNHNV and CDR2 YYDKDF (reference sequence). V lost 5 bases to trimming and J lost 3 bases; unmatched junction nucleotides: 5. The CDR3 runs to 16 residues.

The rearrangement uses TRBV5-6 and TRBJ1-6; no definite D call. Germline V gene lookup returns CDR1 SGHDT and CDR2 YYEEEE. This CDR3 comprises 15 residues. V was pared by 0 bases and J by 7 bases, with 11 bases between. Here the CDR3 DNA reads TGTGCCAGCAGCTTGGTACAGCCTGGGAATTCACCCCTCCACTTT. As protein: CASSLVQPGNSPLHF.

This clone came up once. V usage is TRBV19 and J usage is TRBJ1-4; D gene ambiguous. The V end lost 5 bases, the J end lost 3 bases, and 10 bases lay between the germline ends. There are 14 residues in the CDR3. Germline V gene sequence: CDR1 LNHDA, CDR2 SQIVND (reference sequence). The CDR3 here is CASSARVANEKLFF. In DNA, the CDR3 is TGTGCCAGTAGTGCAAGAGTTGCTAATGAAAAACTGTTTTTT.

For the CDR3, the DNA is TGCGCCAGCAGTCCTTGTACAGGGGATGACTATGGCTACACCTTC. Translation: CASSPCTGDDYGYTF. The V gene is TRBV23-1, the J gene TRBJ1-2; TRBD1 agrees at 7 bases. TRBV23-1 is an ORF, with its function uncertain. This CDR3 is 15 amino acids long. V shed 4 bases, J shed 3 bases, and the junction held 8 bases outside the gene matches.

The rearrangement links TRBV6-6 to TRBJ2-1; TRBD1 matches at 11 bases. This CDR3 region has 14 residues. The germline gives CDR1 MNHNY, CDR2 SVGAGI (reference sequence). V trimming: 6 bases; J trimming: 4 bases; junction bases outside the gene matches: 2. The CDR3 region has the DNA TGTGCCAGCAGCGGACAGGGGGCGTACAATGAGCAGTTCTTC. Translated: CASSGQGAYNEQFF.

The chain uses TRBV2 and TRBJ1-1; D gene ambiguous. Germline V CDR1 and CDR2: SNHLY, FYNNEI. V dropped 6 bases and J dropped 5 bases, with 10 bases sitting between them. CDR3 length: 12 amino acids. DNA for the CDR3: TGTGCCAGCAGGCGGGGAGAGACTGAAGCTTTCTTT. It is translated as CASRRGETEAFF.

The chain is built from TRBV10-3 and TRBJ2-1, with D tentatively TRBD2 (5 bases). V was clipped by 3 bases and J by 0 bases, with 18 bases between them. The CDR3 sequence is 18 residues long. The germline CDR1 and CDR2 sequences are ENHRY and SYGVKD. CDR3 sequence: CAISDSTPARGSYNEQFF. The CDR3 DNA sequence: TGTGCCATCAGTGACTCGACTCCTGCCCGGGGCTCCTACAATGAGCAGTTCTTC.

The rearrangement uses TRBV10-3 and TRBJ2-3; 10 bases map to TRBD1. The CDR3 spans 15 residues. The germline V gene encodes CDR1 ENHRY and CDR2 SYGVKD. V lost 7 bases and J lost 2; bases outside the gene matches: 6. As DNA, the CDR3 is TGTGCCATCACCCCGGGACAGGGGCCCACAGATACGCAGTATTTT. Protein: CAITPGQGPTDTQYF.

The chain is built from TRBV19 and TRBJ2-7, with D maybe TRBD2 (6 bases). Germline assignment: CDR1 LNHDA and CDR2 SQIVND (reference sequence). The length of the CDR3 is 12 residues. V was trimmed by 4 bases and J by 2 bases, leaving 6 bases between them. The CDR3 loop reads CASSRGAYEQYF. For the CDR3, the DNA is TGTGCCAGTAGTAGGGGGGCCTACGAGCAGTACTTC.

This chain links TRBV30 with TRBJ1-2; the D gene is possibly TRBD1 (6 bases). V was cut by 4 bases and J by 4 bases, with 16 bases left in between. The germline CDR1 and CDR2 sequences are GTSNPN and SVGIG (reference sequence). The CDR3 has 14 amino acids. In DNA form, the CDR3 reads TGTGCCTGGACAGAGACAGGCGTCCCCTATGGCTACACCTTC. Translated: CAWTETGVPYGYTF. The variable domain in full, completed from reference TRBV30 and TRBJ1-2, reads SQTIHQWPATLVQPVGSPLSLECTVEGTSNPNLYWYRQAAGRGLQLLFYSVGIGQISSEVPQNLSASRPQDRQFILSSKKLLLSDSGFYLCAWTETGVPYGYTFGSGTRLTVV.

The chain employs TRBV24-1 and TRBJ1-2; TRBD1 matches at 9 bases. The junction had 3 bases not matched to a gene; V was cut back by 1 base and J by 7 bases. The CDR3 length is 14 residues. Germline CDR1 KGHDR, CDR2 SFDVKD. The CDR3 DNA reads as TGTGCCACCAGTGATTTCGGACAGGGGAGTGGCTACACCTTC. Its translation: CATSDFGQGSGYTF.

V is TRBV6-5 and J is TRBJ2-1, with 10 nucleotides matching TRBD2. Germline trimming cut 8 bases from V and 8 bases from J; bases unmatched to any gene: 9. This CDR3 is built from 14 residues. Germline CDR1 reads MNHEY; CDR2 reads SVGAGI. The CDR3 here is CASSTAGGPHEQFF. CDR3 nucleotides: TGTGCCAGCTCTACAGCGGGAGGGCCCCATGAGCAGTTCTTC.

The sample holds a few counts of this clone. The chain has TRBV10-1 and TRBJ1-2; D is unclear. The CDR3 length is 13 residues. Between the trimmed V and J ends, which lost 1 base and 4 bases, there was a span of 7 bases. Germline values: CDR1 WNHNN, CDR2 SYGVQD (reference sequence). CDR3 nucleotide sequence: TGCGCCAGCAGTGAGTTTCGGGTCTATGGCTACACCTTC. Translated, it gives CASSEFRVYGYTF.

This chain uses TRBV12-3 or TRBV12-4 with TRBJ2-5; D perhaps matches TRBD2 (5 bases). Trimming removed 5 bases from V and 6 bases from J, with 10 bases in between. CDR3 length: 12 amino acids. In DNA, the CDR3 is TGTGCCAGCAGTCCGAGAGGGAAGACCCAGTACTTC. It specifies CASSPRGKTQYF.

The CDR3 spells CASGEPRGSFYNEQFF. CDR3 nucleotide sequence: TGTGCCAGCGGGGAGCCTCGAGGGAGTTTCTACAATGAGCAGTTCTTC. V is TRBV28 and J is TRBJ2-1; tentative D call: TRBD2 (5 bases). The CDR3 runs to 16 residues. Germline CDR1 reads MDHEN; CDR2 reads SYDVKM. V was trimmed by 8 bases and J by 3 bases, leaving 20 bases between them.